This T cell receptor (beta chain) appears in the sequencing data of a study of CD8+ T cells in alopecia areata. Germline V gene data show CDR1 as ENHRY and CDR2 as SYGVKD. The CDR3 totals 17 residues. V lost 10 bases and J 2 bases, leaving 21 bases between the germline ends. In this sample, this clone turned up a few times. Its antigen remains unknown. cDNA reverse transcribed from extracted RNA served as the sequencing template. TCRdb's copy holds only in-frame clones and misses some; the assay was immunoSEQ multiplex PCR. In the table there are 170,000 or so clones, 59% of which are singletons. Notes on the study in general: Patients showed less clear TCR sequence sharing than mice, possibly partly because of HLA diversity.

This sequence joins TRBV10-3 and TRBJ1-6; tentative D call: TRBD1 (6 bases). Sequenced material: CD4+ T cells sorted from blood, taken at week 0. The sequence came from a human donor with alopecia areata. The CDR3 sequence: CASNTGYSSAYNSPLHF. CDR3 DNA: TGTGCCAGTAACACAGGGTATTCAAGCGCCTATAATTCACCCCTCCACTTT.